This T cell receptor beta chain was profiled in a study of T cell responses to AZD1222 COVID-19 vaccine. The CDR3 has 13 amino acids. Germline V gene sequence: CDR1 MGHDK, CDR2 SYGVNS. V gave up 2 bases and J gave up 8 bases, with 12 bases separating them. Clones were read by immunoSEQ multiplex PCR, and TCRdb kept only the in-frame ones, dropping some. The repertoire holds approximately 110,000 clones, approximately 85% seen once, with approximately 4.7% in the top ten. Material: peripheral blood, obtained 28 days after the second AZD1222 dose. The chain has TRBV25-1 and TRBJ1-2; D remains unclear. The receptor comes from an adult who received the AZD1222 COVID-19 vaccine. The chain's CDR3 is CASSEQLFMGYTF. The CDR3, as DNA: TGTGCCAGCAGTGAACAACTGTTCATGGGCTACACCTTC.